The source of this T cell receptor beta chain is a study of T-cell reconstitution after alpha-beta-depleted transplantation in children. Study conclusions and caveats: The authors attributed T-cell counts and diversity one year after transplant mostly to newly produced T cells.

Concerning this clonotype: The antigen is undetermined. A clone one base away is much larger, so this may be a read error.

TCRbeta library construction was performed incorporating unique molecular identifiers. TCRdb called the PCR reads again in MiXCR, with one record for every CDR3 protein. The table lists over 450,000 distinct CDR3 sequences, more than 9% of them singletons. The sequenced sample was PBMCs, obtained before TCRalphabeta/CD19-depleted stem cell transplant. This sequence originates from a child younger than 10 with inherited bone marrow failure, due to receive a stem cell transplant.

In DNA form, the CDR3 reads TGCGCCAGCAGCTTACCAGTCTACGAGCAGTACTTC. This encodes CASSLPVYEQYF. This chain connects TRBV5-1 to TRBJ2-7; no reliable D call. In germline, CDR1 is SGHRS, CDR2 YFSETQ. V was cut by 2 bases and J by 3 bases, with 6 bases left in between. The CDR3 consists of 12 residues.